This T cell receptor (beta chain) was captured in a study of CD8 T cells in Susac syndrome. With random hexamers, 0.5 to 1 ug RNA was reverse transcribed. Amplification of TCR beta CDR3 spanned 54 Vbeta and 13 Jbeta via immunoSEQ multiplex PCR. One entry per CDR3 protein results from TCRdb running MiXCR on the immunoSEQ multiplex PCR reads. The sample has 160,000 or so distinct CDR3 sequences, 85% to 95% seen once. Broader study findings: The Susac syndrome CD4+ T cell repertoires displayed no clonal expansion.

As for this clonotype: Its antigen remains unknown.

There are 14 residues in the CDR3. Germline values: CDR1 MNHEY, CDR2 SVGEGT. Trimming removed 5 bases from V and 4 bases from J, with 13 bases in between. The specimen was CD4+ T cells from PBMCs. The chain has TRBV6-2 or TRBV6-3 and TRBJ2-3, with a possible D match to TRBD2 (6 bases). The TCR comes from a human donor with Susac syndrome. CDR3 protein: CASSTRVAADTQYF. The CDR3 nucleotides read TGTGCCAGCAGTACCCGGGTAGCGGCAGATACGCAGTATTTT.